This TCR beta chain was sequenced during a study of T cells in tuberculosis. Study-wide results and caveats: A GMM-specific repertoire classifier reached 80% to 90% accuracy, AUROC under 0.95. Active tuberculosis patients had shorter CDR3-alpha; the beta difference was nonsignificant.

Here immunoSEQ multiplex PCR was the method, and the copy in TCRdb shows in-frame clones only, minus some. The sample carries about 34,000 clones, under 95% recorded once. Sample time point: new active TB diagnosis, blood taken before or within 7 days of starting treatment. This CDR3 comprises 14 residues. Germline V gene lookup returns CDR1 SGDLS and CDR2 YYNGEE. V was trimmed by 4 bases and J by 2 bases, leaving 10 bases between them. This clone was recorded a few times. Antigen specificity is unknown. Sample: PBMCs, taken at tuberculosis diagnosis. This receptor was obtained from an adult with tuberculosis. The V gene is TRBV9, the J gene TRBJ1-5; the D gene is possibly TRBD1 (5 bases). The CDR3 nucleotides are TGTGCCAGCAGCCCTTCGGGGGGCAATCAGCCCCAGCATTTT. This sequence encodes CASSPSGGNQPQHF.